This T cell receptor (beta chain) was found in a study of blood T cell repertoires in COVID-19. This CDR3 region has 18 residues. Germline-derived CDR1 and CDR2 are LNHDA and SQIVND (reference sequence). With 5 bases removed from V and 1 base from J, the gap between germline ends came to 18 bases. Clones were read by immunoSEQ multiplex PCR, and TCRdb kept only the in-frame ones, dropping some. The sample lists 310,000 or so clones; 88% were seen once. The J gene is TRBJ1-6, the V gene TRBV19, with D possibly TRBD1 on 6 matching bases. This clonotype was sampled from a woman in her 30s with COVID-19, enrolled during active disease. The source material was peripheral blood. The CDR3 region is CASSFLRGGESYNSPLHF. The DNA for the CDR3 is TGTGCCAGTAGTTTTCTAAGAGGGGGGGAATCCTATAATTCACCCCTCCACTTT.